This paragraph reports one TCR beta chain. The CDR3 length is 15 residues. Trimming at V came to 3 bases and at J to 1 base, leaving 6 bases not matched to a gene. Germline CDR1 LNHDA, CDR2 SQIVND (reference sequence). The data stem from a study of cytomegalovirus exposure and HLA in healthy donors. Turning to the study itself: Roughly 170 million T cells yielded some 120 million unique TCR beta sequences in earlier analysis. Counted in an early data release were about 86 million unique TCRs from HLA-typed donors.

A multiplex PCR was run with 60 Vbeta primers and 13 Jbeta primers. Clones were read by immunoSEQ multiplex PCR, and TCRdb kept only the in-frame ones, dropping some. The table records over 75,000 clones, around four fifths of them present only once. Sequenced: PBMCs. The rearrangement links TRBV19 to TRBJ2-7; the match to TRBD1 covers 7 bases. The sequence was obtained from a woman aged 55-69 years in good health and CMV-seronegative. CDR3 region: CASSITGEGSYEQYF. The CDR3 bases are TGTGCCAGTAGTATTACAGGGGAAGGGTCCTACGAGCAGTACTTC. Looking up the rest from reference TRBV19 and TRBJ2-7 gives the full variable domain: DGGITQSPKYLFRKEGQNVTLSCEQNLNHDAMYWYRQDPGQGLRLIYYSQIVNDFQKGDIAEGYSVSREKKESFPLTVTSAQKNPTAFYLCASSITGEGSYEQYFGPGTRLTVT.